This TCR beta chain is from a study of chemoradiotherapy in HPV16-positive cancers. General observations from the study: Candidate HPV-specific clones and E7-related TCR motifs grew in tumor during treatment.

Profiled with immunoSEQ multiplex PCR; TCRdb holds only in-frame clones, not every one. Here the sample spans 15,000 to 20,000 clones, roughly 84% being singletons. In the case of this clone: Its antigen is unidentified.

Repeated repertoire sampling spanned the course of chemoradiotherapy. Between the trimmed V and J ends, which lost 10 bases and 1 base, there was a span of 8 bases. The CDR3 contains 13 residues. Germline V gene lookup returns CDR1 SEHNR and CDR2 FQNEAQ (reference sequence). The TCR originated in a human donor with HPV-associated anogenital cancer. This rearrangement joins TRBV7-9 to TRBJ2-6; the D is unclear. Specimen: blood, collected from a patient who underwent chemoradiotherapy. CDR3 amino acids: CATETSGANVLTF. In DNA form, the CDR3 reads TGTGCCACCGAGACTTCTGGGGCCAACGTCCTGACTTTC.